Following are 10 T cell receptor beta chains from one sample sequenced in a study of blood T cell repertoires in COVID-19. The assay was immunoSEQ multiplex PCR, and TCRdb's table has in-frame clones only and misses some. The repertoire consists of over 250,000 clones, with more than 85% occurring once and the leading ten covering around 2%. Sample: peripheral blood. The receptors shown here come from a woman aged 25-40 years with COVID-19, enrolled during active disease.

In this sample, this clone turned up once. This rearrangement joins TRBV18 to TRBJ1-2, with 7 positions matching TRBD1. The V segment lost 0 bases and the J segment 6 bases; nucleotides outside the gene matches: 7. The CDR3 is made up of 15 amino acids. In germline, CDR1 is KGHSH, CDR2 LQKENI. The CDR3 loop reads CASSPPSQGEHGYTF. As DNA, the CDR3 is TGTGCCAGCTCACCACCGTCCCAGGGGGAGCATGGCTACACCTTC.

CDR3 sequence reads: CASSYPGVGAYGYTF. The DNA of the CDR3 is TGTGCCAGCAGTTACCCGGGAGTCGGGGCCTATGGCTACACCTTC. The rearrangement links TRBV6-5 to TRBJ1-2; D possibly corresponds to TRBD1 (5 bases). The germline V gene encodes CDR1 MNHEY and CDR2 SVGAGI. Trimming took off 2 bases at V and 4 bases at J, with 14 bases between the two ends. This CDR3 region has 15 residues.

This clone was seen once. V and J are TRBV19 and TRBJ2-3; the D gene is possibly TRBD1 (5 bases). The V end was cut by 0 bases, the J end by 2 bases, with 9 bases between. The CDR3 has 15 amino acids. Germline CDR1 reads LNHDA; CDR2 reads SQIVND (reference sequence). The CDR3 reads CASSIDGAATDTQYF. The CDR3 DNA follows: TGTGCCAGTAGTATAGATGGGGCAGCCACAGATACGCAGTATTTT.

The CDR3 loop is CASSLYRRDYNEQFF. The CDR3 nucleotides read TGTGCCAGCAGTTTATACAGGAGGGACTACAATGAGCAGTTCTTC. This chain joins TRBV27 and TRBJ2-1, with D perhaps matching TRBD2 (6 bases). The V end was cut by 1 base, the J end by 3 bases, with 10 bases between. The CDR3 covers 15 residues. Germline loops: CDR1 MNHEY, CDR2 SMNVEV (reference sequence).

V and J are TRBV5-1 and TRBJ2-7, with a tentative D call TRBD2 (5 bases). Germline V gives CDR1 SGHRS, CDR2 YFSETQ. CDR3 length: 13 amino acids. The V gene lost 0 bases and the J gene lost 7 bases, with 11 bases spanning the gap. CDR3 sequence reads: CASSLGASGEQYF. Written as DNA, the CDR3 is TGCGCCAGCAGCTTGGGAGCATCGGGGGAGCAGTACTTC. The full variable domain, with the rest looked up from reference TRBV5-1 and TRBJ2-7, is KAGVTQTPRYLIKTRGQQVTLSCSPISGHRSVSWYQQTPGQGLQFLFEYFSETQRNKGNFPGRFSGRQFSNSRSEMNVSTLELGDSALYLCASSLGASGEQYFGPGTRLTVT.

The chain employs TRBV7-8 and TRBJ1-1; D remains unclear. V shed 5 bases and J shed 7 bases, with 8 bases lying between them. Germline CDR1 reads SGHVS; CDR2 reads FQNEAQ. This CDR3 contains 11 residues. The CDR3 region has the DNA TGTGCCAGCAGCCCACACGATGAAGCTTTCTTT. Translation: CASSPHDEAFF.

The chain couples TRBV2 to TRBJ2-7; D might be TRBD1 (7 bases). CDR3 length: 13 amino acids. Germline loops: CDR1 SNHLY, CDR2 FYNNEI. V was clipped by 4 bases and J by 7 bases, with 14 bases between them. This CDR3 reads CASSVEGAGEQYF. CDR3 DNA: TGTGCCAGCAGTGTGGAGGGGGCGGGTGAGCAGTACTTC.

The chain is built from TRBV6-4 and TRBJ2-2; D is unclear. The germline V and J ends were trimmed by 2 bases and 5 bases, with 6 bases remaining between them. CDR3 size: 13 residues. The germline V gene encodes CDR1 MRHNA and CDR2 SNTAGT. The CDR3 DNA reads TGTGCCAGCAGTGACCTACGGACCGGGGAGCTGTTTTTT. Encoded protein: CASSDLRTGELFF.

This clone appeared once. The chain joins TRBV27 to TRBJ1-5, with a weak D call TRBD1 (6 bases). With 2 bases removed from V and 2 bases from J, the gap between germline ends came to 7 bases. Germline V gene sequence: CDR1 MNHEY, CDR2 SMNVEV (reference sequence). The CDR3 is 14 amino acids. This CDR3 is CASSLNRGNQPQHF. DNA for the CDR3: TGTGCCAGCAGTTTAAACAGGGGCAATCAGCCCCAGCATTTT.

The chain is built from TRBV9 and TRBJ1-2; D is uncertain. Per germline, CDR1 SGDLS and CDR2 YYNGEE. The CDR3 is 14 amino acids. With 5 bases removed from V and 0 bases from J, the gap between germline ends came to 11 bases. CDR3 loop: CASRPSLANYGYTF. The CDR3 DNA reads TGTGCCAGCAGGCCTAGCTTAGCTAACTATGGCTACACCTTC. Full variable domain (missing parts from reference TRBV9 and TRBJ1-2): DSGVTQTPKHLITATGQRVTLRCSPRSGDLSVYWYQQSLDQGLQFLIQYYNGEERAKGNILERFSAQQFPDLHSELNLSSLELGDSALYFCASRPSLANYGYTFGSGTRLTVV.